This TCR beta chain was sequenced in a study of blood T cell repertoires in COVID-19. As originally analysed: From reference gene primer amplification, estimates of nucleated cell counts were derived. Generated by immunoSEQ multiplex PCR, the TCRdb table keeps only in-frame clones and is missing some. V and J calls and clone size come straight from that table; D and trimming were deduced from the DNA. Among more than 90,000 clones, about 91% were seen once, and the ten largest hold 17%. The CDR3 length is 14 residues. V was pared by 8 bases and J by 0 bases, with 10 bases between. Germline V gives CDR1 LNHDA, CDR2 SQIVND (reference sequence).

The chain carries TRBV19 and TRBJ2-2; tentative D call: TRBD1 (6 bases). The sequencing sample was made of peripheral blood. The sequence came from a man aged 50-60 years with acute or convalescent COVID-19. CDR3 protein: CASQKGANTGELFF. As DNA, the CDR3 is TGTGCCAGTCAGAAGGGGGCGAACACCGGGGAGCTGTTTTTT.